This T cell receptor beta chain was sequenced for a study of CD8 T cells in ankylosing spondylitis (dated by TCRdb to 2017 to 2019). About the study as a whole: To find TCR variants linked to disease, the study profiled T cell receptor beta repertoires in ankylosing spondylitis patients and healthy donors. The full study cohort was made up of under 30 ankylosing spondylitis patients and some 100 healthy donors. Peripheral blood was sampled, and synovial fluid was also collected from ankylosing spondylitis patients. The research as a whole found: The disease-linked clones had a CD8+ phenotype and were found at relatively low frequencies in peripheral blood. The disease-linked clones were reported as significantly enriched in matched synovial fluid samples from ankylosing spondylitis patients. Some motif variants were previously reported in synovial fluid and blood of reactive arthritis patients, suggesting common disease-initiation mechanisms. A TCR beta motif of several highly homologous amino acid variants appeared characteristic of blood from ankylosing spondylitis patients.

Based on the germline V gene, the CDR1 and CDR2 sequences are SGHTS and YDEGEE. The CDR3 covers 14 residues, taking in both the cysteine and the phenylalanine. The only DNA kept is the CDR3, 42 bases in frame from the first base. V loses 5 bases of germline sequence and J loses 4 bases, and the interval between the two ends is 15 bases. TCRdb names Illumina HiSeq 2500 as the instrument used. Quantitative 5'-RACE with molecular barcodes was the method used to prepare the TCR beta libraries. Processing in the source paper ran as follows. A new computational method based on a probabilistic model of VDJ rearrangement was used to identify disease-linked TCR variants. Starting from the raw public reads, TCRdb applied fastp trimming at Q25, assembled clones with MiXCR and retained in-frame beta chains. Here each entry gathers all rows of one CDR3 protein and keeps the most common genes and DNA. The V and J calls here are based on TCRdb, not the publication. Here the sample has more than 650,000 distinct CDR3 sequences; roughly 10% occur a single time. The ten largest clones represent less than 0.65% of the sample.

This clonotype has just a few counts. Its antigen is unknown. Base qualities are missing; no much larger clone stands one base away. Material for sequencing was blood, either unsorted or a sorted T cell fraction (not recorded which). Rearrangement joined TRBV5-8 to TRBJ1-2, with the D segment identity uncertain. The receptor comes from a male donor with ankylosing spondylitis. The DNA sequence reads TGTGCCAGCAGGCGCAATTTTGACGGCTATGGCTACACCTTC. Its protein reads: CASRRNFDGYGYTF.